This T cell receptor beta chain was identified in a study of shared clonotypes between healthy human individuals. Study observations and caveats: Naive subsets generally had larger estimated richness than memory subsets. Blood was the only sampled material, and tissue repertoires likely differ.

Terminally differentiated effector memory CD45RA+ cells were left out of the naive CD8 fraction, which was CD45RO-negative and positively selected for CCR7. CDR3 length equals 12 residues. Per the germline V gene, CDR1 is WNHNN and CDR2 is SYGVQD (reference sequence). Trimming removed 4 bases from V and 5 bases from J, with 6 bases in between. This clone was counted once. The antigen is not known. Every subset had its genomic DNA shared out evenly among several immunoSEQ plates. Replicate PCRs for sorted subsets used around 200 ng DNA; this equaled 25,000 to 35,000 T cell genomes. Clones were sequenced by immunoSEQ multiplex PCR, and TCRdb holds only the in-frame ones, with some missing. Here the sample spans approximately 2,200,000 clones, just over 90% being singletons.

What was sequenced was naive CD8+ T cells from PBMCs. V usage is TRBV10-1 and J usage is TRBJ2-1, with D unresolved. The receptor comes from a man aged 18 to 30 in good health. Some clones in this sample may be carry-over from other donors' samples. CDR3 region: CASSADDNEQFF. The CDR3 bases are TGCGCCAGCAGTGCCGACGACAATGAGCAGTTCTTC.